The rows below give T cell receptor beta chains drawn from one sample of a study of response to subunit inactivated influenza vaccine. TCRdb independently ran MiXCR on the RT-PCR reads; one entry per CDR3 protein. The repertoire holds 400,000 to 650,000 distinct CDR3 sequences, with approximately 7.8% as singletons. The input for sequencing was PBMCs from blood, taken about 24 months after vaccination. The receptors here all came from a man aged 50 to 69 who received an inactivated influenza vaccine. The CDR3 runs from the conserved cysteine through the conserved F or W. A D gene is named only where the DNA matches it firmly. A clone size is listed for some rows: how often the clone was seen (once, few, many), or a class if it is expanded.

J: TRBJ2-7
size: few
V: TRBV30
D: TRBD2
CDR3: CAWRPGEGWHEQYF
DNA: TGTGCCTGGAGGCCTGGGGAGGGGTGGCACGAGCAGTACTTC

J: TRBJ2-7
size: NA
V: TRBV12-3/TRBV12-4
D: NA
CDR3: CASRQGGGYEQYF
DNA: TGTGCCAGCAGACAAGGGGGAGGTTACGAGCAGTACTTC

J: TRBJ1-5
size: many
V: TRBV19
D: NA
CDR3: CASSIDLRGLVQPQHF
DNA: TGTGCCAGTAGTATAGATCTGCGGGGGCTGGTTCAGCCCCAGCATTTT

J: TRBJ2-7
size: NA
V: TRBV12-3/TRBV12-4
D: TRBD1
CDR3: CASTGTGGGYEQYF
DNA: TGTGCCAGCACCGGGACAGGGGGAGGCTACGAGCAGTACTTC

J: TRBJ1-3
size: NA
V: TRBV6-1
D: NA
CDR3: CASSEPPGTGNTIYF
DNA: TGTGCCAGCAGTGAACCCCCAGGGACTGGAAACACCATATATTTT

J: TRBJ2-2
size: many
V: TRBV10-3
D: NA
CDR3: CAAEENTGELFF
DNA: TGTGCCGCCGAAGAGAACACCGGGGAGCTGTTTTTT

J: TRBJ2-7
size: many
V: TRBV7-9
D: NA
CDR3: CASSLVGLSEQYF
DNA: TGTGCCAGCAGCTTAGTAGGGTTAAGCGAGCAGTACTTC

J: TRBJ1-2
size: many
V: TRBV18
D: TRBD1
CDR3: CASSPGQGRGYTF
DNA: TGTGCCAGCTCACCGGGACAGGGTCGTGGCTACACCTTC

J: TRBJ2-1
size: many
V: TRBV10-3
D: TRBD1
CDR3: CAISEPPGRGLYNEQFF
DNA: TGTGCCATCAGTGAGCCCCCAGGCAGGGGGCTTTACAATGAGCAGTTCTTC

J: TRBJ2-7
size: few
V: TRBV5-1
D: TRBD1
CDR3: CASSLEPGGYEQYF
DNA: TGCGCCAGCAGCTTGGAACCAGGGGGTTACGAGCAGTACTTC

J: TRBJ2-5
size: few
V: TRBV6-1
D: TRBD2
CDR3: CASRITSGGAETQYF
DNA: TGTGCCAGCAGAATAACTAGCGGGGGGGCCGAGACCCAGTACTTC

J: TRBJ2-2
size: few
V: TRBV3-1
D: TRBD2
CDR3: CASSQDRIEGLAGKMGTGELFF
DNA: TGTGCCAGCAGCCAAGATAGGATTGAGGGACTAGCGGGAAAGATGGGCACCGGGGAGCTGTTTTTT

J: TRBJ2-1
size: NA
V: TRBV10-3
D: TRBD2
CDR3: CATEGLAGNNEQFF
DNA: TGTGCCACGGAGGGACTAGCGGGGAACAATGAGCAGTTCTTC

J: TRBJ2-6
size: many
V: TRBV29-1
D: TRBD1
CDR3: CSVTGAGANVLTF
DNA: TGCAGCGTGACAGGGGCTGGGGCCAACGTCCTGACTTTC

J: TRBJ2-2
size: few
V: TRBV5-1
D: NA
CDR3: CASSFETSTGELFF
DNA: TGCGCCAGCAGCTTCGAAACGAGCACCGGGGAGCTGTTTTTT

J: TRBJ2-3
size: many
V: TRBV20-1
D: NA
CDR3: CSAAGGTTSTDTQYF
DNA: TGCAGTGCTGCGGGCGGGACAACTAGCACAGATACGCAGTATTTT

J: TRBJ2-5
size: few
V: TRBV7-9
D: NA
CDR3: CASSPRPETQYF
DNA: TGTGCCAGCAGCCCAAGGCCAGAGACCCAGTACTTC

J: TRBJ1-1
size: many
V: TRBV5-5
D: NA
CDR3: CASSIGVGGNTEAFF
DNA: TGTGCCAGCAGCATAGGGGTTGGGGGGAACACTGAAGCTTTCTTT

J: TRBJ2-3
size: many
V: TRBV27
D: NA
CDR3: CASGWGVFDTQYF
DNA: TGTGCCAGCGGTTGGGGGGTTTTTGATACGCAGTATTTT

J: TRBJ2-5
size: NA
V: TRBV6-5
D: NA
CDR3: CAGSYYGAETQYF
DNA: TGTGCCGGCAGTTACTACGGGGCCGAGACCCAGTACTTC

J: TRBJ1-1
size: few
V: TRBV20-1
D: TRBD1
CDR3: CSAHQGTANTEAFF
DNA: TGCAGTGCTCACCAAGGGACAGCCAACACTGAAGCTTTCTTT

J: TRBJ2-2
size: few
V: TRBV6-5
D: NA
CDR3: CASSYRGANTGELFF
DNA: TGTGCCAGCAGTTACAGAGGGGCGAACACCGGGGAGCTGTTTTTT

J: TRBJ2-7
size: few
V: TRBV4-1
D: NA
CDR3: CASSQEQGGVYF
DNA: TGCGCCAGCAGCCAAGAGCAGGGTGGAGTGTACTTC

J: TRBJ2-4
size: few
V: TRBV7-9
D: TRBD2
CDR3: CASSLIGEGNIQYF
DNA: TGTGCCAGCAGCTTAATAGGGGAGGGAAACATTCAGTACTTC

J: TRBJ1-1
size: many
V: TRBV29-1
D: NA
CDR3: CSVTVVEAFF
DNA: TGCAGCGTCACCGTTGTTGAAGCTTTCTTT

J: TRBJ2-1
size: NA
V: TRBV12-3/TRBV12-4
D: NA
CDR3: CASSFRADNELFF
DNA: TGTGCCAGCAGTTTTAGGGCAGACAATGAGCTGTTCTTC

J: TRBJ2-3
size: many
V: TRBV9
D: NA
CDR3: CASSEQNTDTQYF
DNA: TGTGCCAGCAGCGAACAAAACACAGATACGCAGTATTTT

J: TRBJ1-1
size: many
V: TRBV20-1
D: TRBD1
CDR3: CSANRDRGSIVYTEAFF
DNA: TGCAGTGCTAATCGGGACAGGGGGAGTATAGTATACACTGAAGCTTTCTTT

J: TRBJ1-1
size: NA
V: TRBV20-1
D: TRBD1
CDR3: CSAWAGGYTEAFF
DNA: TGCAGTGCCTGGGCAGGGGGCTACACTGAAGCTTTCTTT

J: TRBJ1-5
size: few
V: TRBV4-3
D: TRBD1
CDR3: CASSQGPGGPQHF
DNA: TGCGCCAGCAGCCAAGGACCAGGGGGGCCCCAGCATTTT

J: TRBJ2-7
size: few
V: TRBV7-8
D: NA
CDR3: CASSFSGPAYEQYF
DNA: TGTGCCAGCAGCTTTTCTGGCCCAGCCTACGAGCAGTACTTC

J: TRBJ2-1
size: few
V: TRBV6-5
D: TRBD2
CDR3: CASSYFVSGGAYNEQFF
DNA: TGTGCCAGCAGTTACTTCGTGAGCGGGGGGGCCTACAATGAGCAGTTCTTC

J: TRBJ2-1
size: many
V: TRBV7-8
D: TRBD2
CDR3: CASSPRAGGLNEQFF
DNA: TGTGCCAGCAGCCCCCGAGCGGGAGGGCTCAATGAGCAGTTCTTC

J: TRBJ2-1
size: NA
V: TRBV6-5
D: NA
CDR3: CASSYGRGDEQFF
DNA: TGTGCCAGCAGTTACGGTAGGGGGGATGAGCAGTTCTTC

J: TRBJ1-2
size: many
V: TRBV5-5
D: NA
CDR3: CASSLDSDYGYTF
DNA: TGTGCCAGCAGCTTAGACAGCGACTATGGCTACACCTTC

J: TRBJ1-6
size: NA
V: TRBV4-3
D: NA
CDR3: CASSQNLGNSPLHF
DNA: TGCGCCAGCAGCCAAAACCTGGGGAATTCACCCCTCCACTTT

J: TRBJ1-3
size: many
V: TRBV4-2
D: NA
CDR3: CASSQEQLHSGNTIYF
DNA: TGTGCCAGCAGCCAAGAACAGCTACACTCTGGAAACACCATATATTTT

J: TRBJ2-7
size: few
V: TRBV30
D: TRBD2
CDR3: CAWSAGLVYEQYF
DNA: TGTGCCTGGAGTGCGGGACTAGTCTACGAGCAGTACTTC

J: TRBJ2-7
size: many
V: TRBV4-1
D: NA
CDR3: CASSQEGTDEQYF
DNA: TGCGCCAGCAGCCAAGAGGGGACCGACGAGCAGTACTTC

J: TRBJ1-4
size: few
V: TRBV4-3
D: NA
CDR3: CASSQDLAGDELFF
DNA: TGCGCCAGCAGCCAAGATCTTGCAGGGGACGAACTGTTTTTT

J: TRBJ2-3
size: many
V: TRBV7-2
D: TRBD2
CDR3: CASSLSGTSTDTQYF
DNA: TGTGCCAGCAGCTTATCCGGGACTAGTACAGATACGCAGTATTTT

J: TRBJ1-2
size: few
V: TRBV19
D: NA
CDR3: CASSSMLGYTF
DNA: TGTGCCAGTAGTTCTATGTTGGGCTACACCTTC

J: TRBJ1-2
size: NA
V: TRBV5-1
D: TRBD1
CDR3: CASSFRPDSGTGSNYGYTF
DNA: TGCGCCAGCAGCTTTAGGCCCGACAGTGGGACAGGATCTAACTATGGCTACACCTTC

J: TRBJ2-5
size: many
V: TRBV7-2
D: NA
CDR3: CASSLGGGGQETQYF
DNA: TGTGCCAGCAGTTTGGGAGGCGGGGGACAGGAGACCCAGTACTTC

J: TRBJ2-7
size: many
V: TRBV6-5
D: TRBD1
CDR3: CASSYVQGATYEQYF
DNA: TGTGCCAGCAGTTACGTCCAGGGGGCGACCTACGAGCAGTACTTC

J: TRBJ2-7
size: NA
V: TRBV29-1
D: NA
CDR3: CSVEVATNYEQYF
DNA: TGCAGCGTTGAAGTAGCGACAAACTACGAGCAGTACTTC

J: TRBJ2-1
size: few
V: TRBV4-2
D: TRBD2
CDR3: CASSQGETSGIYNEQFF
DNA: TGTGCCAGCAGCCAAGGGGAGACTAGCGGGATTTACAATGAGCAGTTCTTC

J: TRBJ2-3
size: NA
V: TRBV5-1
D: TRBD2
CDR3: CASSAGAGGETDTQYF
DNA: TGCGCCAGCAGCGCCGGTGCCGGGGGGGAGACAGATACGCAGTATTTT

J: TRBJ2-7
size: few
V: TRBV30
D: NA
CDR3: CAWSVNTVGEQYF
DNA: TGTGCCTGGTCGGTTAATACGGTAGGCGAGCAGTACTTC

J: TRBJ2-7
size: few
V: TRBV12-3/TRBV12-4
D: TRBD1
CDR3: CASSPRDRGAYEQYF
DNA: TGTGCCAGCAGCCCCCGGGACAGGGGGGCCTACGAGCAGTACTTC